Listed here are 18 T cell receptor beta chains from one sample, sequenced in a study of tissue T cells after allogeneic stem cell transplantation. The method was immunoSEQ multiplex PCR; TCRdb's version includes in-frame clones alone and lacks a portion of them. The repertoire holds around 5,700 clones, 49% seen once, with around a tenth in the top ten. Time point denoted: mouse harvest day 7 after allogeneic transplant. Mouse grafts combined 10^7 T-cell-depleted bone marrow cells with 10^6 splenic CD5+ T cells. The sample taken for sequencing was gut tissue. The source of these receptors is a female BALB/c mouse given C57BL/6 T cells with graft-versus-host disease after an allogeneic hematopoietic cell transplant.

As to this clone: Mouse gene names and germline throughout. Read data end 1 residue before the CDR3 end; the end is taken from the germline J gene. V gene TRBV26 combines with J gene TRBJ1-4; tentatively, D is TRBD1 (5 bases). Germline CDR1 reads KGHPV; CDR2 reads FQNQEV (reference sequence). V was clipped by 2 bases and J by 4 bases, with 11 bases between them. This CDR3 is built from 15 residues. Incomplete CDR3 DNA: TGTGCCAGCAGTCTGGTATGGGGGGGCAACGAAAGATTATTT. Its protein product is CASSLVWGGNERLF. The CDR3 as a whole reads CASSLVWGGNERLFF.

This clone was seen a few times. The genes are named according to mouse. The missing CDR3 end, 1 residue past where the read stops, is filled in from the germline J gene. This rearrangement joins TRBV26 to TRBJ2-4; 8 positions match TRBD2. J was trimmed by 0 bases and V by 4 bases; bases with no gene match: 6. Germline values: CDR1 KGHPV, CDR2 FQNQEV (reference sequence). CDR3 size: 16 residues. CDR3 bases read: TGTGCCAGCAGTCCCCGACTGGGGCGAAGTCAAAACACCTTGTAC. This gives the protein CASSPRLGRSQNTLY. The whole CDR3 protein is CASSPRLGRSQNTLYF.

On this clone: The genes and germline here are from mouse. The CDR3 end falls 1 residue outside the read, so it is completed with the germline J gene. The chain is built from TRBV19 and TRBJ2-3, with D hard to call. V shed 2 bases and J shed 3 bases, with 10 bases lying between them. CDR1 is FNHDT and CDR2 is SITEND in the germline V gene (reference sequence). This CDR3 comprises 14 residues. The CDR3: CASSMPGWAETLYF. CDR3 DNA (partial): TGTGCCAGCAGTATGCCGGGGTGGGCAGAAACGCTGTAT.

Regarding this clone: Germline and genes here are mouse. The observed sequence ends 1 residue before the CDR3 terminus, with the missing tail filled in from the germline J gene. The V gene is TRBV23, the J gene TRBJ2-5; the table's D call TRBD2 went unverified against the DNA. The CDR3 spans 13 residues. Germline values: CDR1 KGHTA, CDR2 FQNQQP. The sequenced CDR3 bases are TGCTCCAGCAGTCTTGGGGGGCAAGACACCCAGTAC. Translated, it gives CSSSLGGQDTQY. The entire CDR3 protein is CSSSLGGQDTQYF.

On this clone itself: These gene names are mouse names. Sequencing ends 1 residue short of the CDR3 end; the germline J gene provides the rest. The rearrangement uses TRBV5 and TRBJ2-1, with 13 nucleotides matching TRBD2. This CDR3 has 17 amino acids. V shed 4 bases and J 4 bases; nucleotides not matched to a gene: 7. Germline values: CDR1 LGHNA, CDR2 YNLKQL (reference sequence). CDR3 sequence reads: CASSPGLGGRGYAEQFF. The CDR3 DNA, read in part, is TGTGCCAGCAGCCCCGGACTGGGGGGGCGCGGGTATGCTGAGCAGTTC.

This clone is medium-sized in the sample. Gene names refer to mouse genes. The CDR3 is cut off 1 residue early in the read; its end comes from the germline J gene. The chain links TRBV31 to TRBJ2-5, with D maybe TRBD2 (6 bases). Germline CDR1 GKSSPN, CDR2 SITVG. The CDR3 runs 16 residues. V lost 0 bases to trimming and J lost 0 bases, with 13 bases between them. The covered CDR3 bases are TGTGCCTGGAGTCTAGAGGCTGGGGCTAACCAAGACACCCAGTAC. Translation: CAWSLEAGANQDTQY. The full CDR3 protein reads CAWSLEAGANQDTQYF. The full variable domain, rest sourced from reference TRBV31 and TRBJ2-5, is AQTIHQWPVAEIKAVGSPLSLGCTIKGKSSPNLYWYWQATGGTLQQLFYSITVGQVESVVQLNLSASRPKDDQFILSTEKLLLSHSGFYLCAWSLEAGANQDTQYFGPGTRLLVL.

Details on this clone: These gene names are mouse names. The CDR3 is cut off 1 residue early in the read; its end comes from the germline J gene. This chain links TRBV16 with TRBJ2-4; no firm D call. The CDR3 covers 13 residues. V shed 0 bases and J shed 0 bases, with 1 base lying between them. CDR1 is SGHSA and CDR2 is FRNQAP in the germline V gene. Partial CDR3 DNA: TGTGCAAGCAGCTTAGAAAGTCAAAACACCTTGTAC. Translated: CASSLESQNTLY. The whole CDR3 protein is CASSLESQNTLYF.

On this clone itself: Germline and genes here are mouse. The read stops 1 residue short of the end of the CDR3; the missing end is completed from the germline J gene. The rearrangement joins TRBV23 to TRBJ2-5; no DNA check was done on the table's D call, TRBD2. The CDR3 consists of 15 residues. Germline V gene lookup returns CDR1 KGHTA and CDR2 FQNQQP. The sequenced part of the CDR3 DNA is TGCTCCAGCAGTCCCACTGGGAGTAACCAAGACACCCAGTAC. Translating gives CSSSPTGSNQDTQY. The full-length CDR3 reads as CSSSPTGSNQDTQYF.

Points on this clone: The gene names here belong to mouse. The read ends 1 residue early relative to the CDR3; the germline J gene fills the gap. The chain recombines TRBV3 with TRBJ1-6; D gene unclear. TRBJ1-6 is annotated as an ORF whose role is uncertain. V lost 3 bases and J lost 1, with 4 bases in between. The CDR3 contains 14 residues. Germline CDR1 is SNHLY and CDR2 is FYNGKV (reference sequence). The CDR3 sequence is CASSFRSYNSPLYF. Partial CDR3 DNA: TGTGCCAGCAGCTTCAGATCCTATAATTCGCCCCTCTAC.

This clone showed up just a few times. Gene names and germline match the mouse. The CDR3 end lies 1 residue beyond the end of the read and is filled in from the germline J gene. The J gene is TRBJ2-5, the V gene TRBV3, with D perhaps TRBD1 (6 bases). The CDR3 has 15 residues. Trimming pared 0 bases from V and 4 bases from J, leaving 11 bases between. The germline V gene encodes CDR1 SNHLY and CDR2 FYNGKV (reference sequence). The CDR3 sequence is CASSLAAGQKDTQYF. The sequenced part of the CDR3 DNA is TGTGCCAGCAGCTTAGCGGCGGGACAAAAAGACACCCAGTAC.

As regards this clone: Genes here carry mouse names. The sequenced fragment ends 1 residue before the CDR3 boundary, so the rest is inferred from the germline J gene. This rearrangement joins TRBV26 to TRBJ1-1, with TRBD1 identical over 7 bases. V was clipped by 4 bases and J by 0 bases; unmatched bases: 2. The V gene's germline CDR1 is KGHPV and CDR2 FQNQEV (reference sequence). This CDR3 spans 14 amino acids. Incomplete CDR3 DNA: TGTGCCAGCAGTCCCGGGACAGCAAACACAGAAGTCTTC. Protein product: CASSPGTANTEVF. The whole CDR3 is CASSPGTANTEVFF.

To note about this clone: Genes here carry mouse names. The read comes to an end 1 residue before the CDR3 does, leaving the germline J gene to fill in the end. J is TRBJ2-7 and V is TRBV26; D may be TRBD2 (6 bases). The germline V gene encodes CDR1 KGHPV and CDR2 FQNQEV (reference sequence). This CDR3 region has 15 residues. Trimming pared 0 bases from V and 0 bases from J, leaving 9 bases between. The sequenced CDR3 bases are TGTGCCAGCAGTCTGTCTCTGGGGTTCTCCTATGAACAGTAC. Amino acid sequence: CASSLSLGFSYEQY. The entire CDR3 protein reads CASSLSLGFSYEQYF. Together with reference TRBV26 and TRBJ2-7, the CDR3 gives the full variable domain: NSKVIQTPRYLVKGQGQKAKMRCIPEKGHPVVFWYQQNKNNEFKFLINFQNQEVLQQIDMTEKRFSAECPSNSPCSLEIQSSEAGDSALYLCASSLSLGFSYEQYFGPGTRLTVL.

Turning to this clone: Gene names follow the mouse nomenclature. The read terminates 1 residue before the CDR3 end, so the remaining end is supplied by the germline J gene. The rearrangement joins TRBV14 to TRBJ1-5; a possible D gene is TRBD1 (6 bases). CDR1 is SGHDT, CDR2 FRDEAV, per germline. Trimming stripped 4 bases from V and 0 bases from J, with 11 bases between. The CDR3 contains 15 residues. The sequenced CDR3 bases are TGTGCCAGCAGTCGCGGGACAAATAACAACCAGGCTCCGCTT. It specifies CASSRGTNNNQAPL. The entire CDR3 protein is CASSRGTNNNQAPLF.

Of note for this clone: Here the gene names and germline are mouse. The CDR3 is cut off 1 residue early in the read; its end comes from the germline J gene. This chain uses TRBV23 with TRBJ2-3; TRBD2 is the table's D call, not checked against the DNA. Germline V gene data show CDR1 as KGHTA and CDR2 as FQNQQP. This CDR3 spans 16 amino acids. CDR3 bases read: TGCTCCAGCAGTCAGGGGGGGGATACTAGTGCAGAAACGCTGTAT. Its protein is CSSSQGGDTSAETLY. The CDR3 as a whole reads CSSSQGGDTSAETLYF.

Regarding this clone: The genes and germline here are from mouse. The CDR3 reads CASSGGGQDTQYF. CDR3 bases read: TGTGCCAGCAGTGGGGGCGGCCAAGACACCCAGTAC. The chain links TRBV26 to TRBJ2-5; D might be TRBD1 or TRBD2, each matching 6 bases. The read ends 1 residue shy of where the CDR3 ends; the end is completed using the germline J gene. The germline gives CDR1 KGHPV, CDR2 FQNQEV (reference sequence). Trimming pared 5 bases from V and 2 bases from J, leaving 8 bases between. The CDR3 spans 13 residues.

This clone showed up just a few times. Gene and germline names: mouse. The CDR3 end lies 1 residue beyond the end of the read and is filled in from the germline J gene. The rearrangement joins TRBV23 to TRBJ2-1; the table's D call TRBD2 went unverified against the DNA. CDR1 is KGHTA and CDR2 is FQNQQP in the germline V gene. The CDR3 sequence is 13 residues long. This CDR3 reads CSSSGDWGAEQFF. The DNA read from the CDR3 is TGCTCCAGCAGTGGGGACTGGGGTGCTGAGCAGTTC.

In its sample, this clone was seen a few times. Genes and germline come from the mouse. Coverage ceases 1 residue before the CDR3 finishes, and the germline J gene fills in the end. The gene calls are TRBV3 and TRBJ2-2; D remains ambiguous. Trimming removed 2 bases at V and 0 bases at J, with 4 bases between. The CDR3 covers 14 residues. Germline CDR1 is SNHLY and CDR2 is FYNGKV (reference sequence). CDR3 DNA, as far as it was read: TGTGCCAGCAGCTTACACTCAAACACCGGGCAGCTCTAC. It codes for CASSLHSNTGQLY. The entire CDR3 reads CASSLHSNTGQLYF.

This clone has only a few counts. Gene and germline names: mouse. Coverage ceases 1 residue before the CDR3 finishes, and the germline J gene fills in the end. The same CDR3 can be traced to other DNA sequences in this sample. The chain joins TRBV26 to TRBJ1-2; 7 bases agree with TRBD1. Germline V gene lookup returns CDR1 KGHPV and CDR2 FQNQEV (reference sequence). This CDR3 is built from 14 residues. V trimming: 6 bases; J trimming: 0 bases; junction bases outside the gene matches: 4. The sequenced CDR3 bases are TGTGCCAGCAGCCGACAGGGTGCAAACTCCGACTACACC. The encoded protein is CASSRQGANSDYT. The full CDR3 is CASSRQGANSDYTF.